What follows describes a single T cell receptor beta chain. There is no known antigen for this receptor. No qualities accompany the bases; no much larger clone lies one base away. Collaborating institutions collected whole blood in K2EDTA tubes following their own protocols. For TCRbeta analysis, collaborator samples were shipped as frozen whole blood, as isolated PBMCs, or as DNA extracted from either sample type. CDR1 and CDR2 are drawn from the germline V gene: SGHRS, YFSETQ. Trimming accounts for 0 bases at V and 4 bases at J, while the number of junction bases matched to no gene is 9. The CDR3 covers 16 residues, taking in both the cysteine and the phenylalanine. The sequence is cut down to CDR3 DNA, 48 bases in frame from base 1. This sample is part of a study of blood T cell repertoires in COVID-19 (dated by TCRdb to 2019 to 2021). Background on the whole study: The collaborator samples originated in the United States, Italy and Spain and spanned the acute and convalescent phases of COVID-19. The prospective study material was composed of cDNA or gDNA derived from T cells, B-cell-depleted T cells, or PBMCs. Subjects who had been exposed to COVID-19, were actively infected with it, or had recovered from it provided the deeply sampled blood TCRbeta repertoires that made up the dataset. The repertoires were released in a freely available public database meant as a resource for research on the immune response to SARS-CoV-2. Where available, HLA class I and class II types were taken from metadata supplied by the sample provider and were not determined by assay-based typing. The samples were drawn from two sources: the first 160 participants of the ongoing ImmuneRACE study, and approximately 1,300 subjects contributed by 6 global collaborators. Sample metadata almost always included a de-identified subject ID, COVID-19 status, age in years and sex. Results the study describes overall, beyond this receptor: The amount of clinical and demographic metadata varied by source and participant and was provided uncurated.

The immunoSEQ Assay, a bias-controlled multiplex PCR, was used to amplify TCRbeta CDR3 regions from genomic DNA. The authors' analysis ran thus. Within the assay, amplification of reference gene primers was used to estimate how many nucleated cells each sample contained. Sequence reads were collapsed and filtered to measure the absolute abundance of every unique TCRbeta CDR3 rearrangement. For each sample, productive Simpson clonality was calculated as the square root of Simpson's diversity index across productive rearrangements. TCRdb took this table from immuneACCESS and kept in-frame rearrangements with V and J called. Such tables lack part of the clones; where checked against another copy, unresolved V genes explain under half of the gap, and the rest is unexplained. V, J and clone size are those of that table, while D and trimming were read from the DNA. In this sample the table shows 150,000 to 200,000 clones, 85% to 90% of which occur a single time. 0.7% to 0.8% of the sample comes from the top ten.

The sequenced sample was peripheral blood. The receptor chain draws on TRBV5-1 and TRBJ2-7; 8 of the junction bases match TRBD1. This clonotype originated in a woman between 65 and 79 years old with acute or convalescent COVID-19. At the DNA level, the sequence is TGCGCCAGCAGCTTGGTTAGGACAGGGTTGGAGTACGAGCAGTACTTC. The translation is CASSLVRTGLEYEQYF.